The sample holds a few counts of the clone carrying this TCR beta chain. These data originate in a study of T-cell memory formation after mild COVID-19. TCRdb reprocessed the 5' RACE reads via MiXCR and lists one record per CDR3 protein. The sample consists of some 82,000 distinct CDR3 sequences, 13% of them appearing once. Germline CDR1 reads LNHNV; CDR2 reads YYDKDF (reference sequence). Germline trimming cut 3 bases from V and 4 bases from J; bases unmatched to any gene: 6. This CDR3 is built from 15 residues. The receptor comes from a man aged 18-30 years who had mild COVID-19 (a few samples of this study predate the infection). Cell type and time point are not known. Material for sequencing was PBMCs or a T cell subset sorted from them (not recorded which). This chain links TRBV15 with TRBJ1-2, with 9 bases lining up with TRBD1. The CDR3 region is CATSSYRGRGYGYTF. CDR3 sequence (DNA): TGTGCCACCAGCAGCTACAGGGGGCGAGGCTATGGCTACACCTTC.